This is a list of T cell receptor beta chains from one sample in a study of cytomegalovirus exposure and HLA in healthy donors. The protocol was immunoSEQ multiplex PCR, while the TCRdb copy is restricted to in-frame clones and leaves out a portion. The repertoire has about 160,000 clones, nearly 90% of them found once; the top ten carry approximately 10%. Sequencing was done on a sample of PBMCs. The receptors derive from a young woman in good health and CMV-seropositive. Each CDR3 is given with its conserved first and last residue. The D gene is left open where the match is weak. Clone size, where shown, is once, few, many, or a class for clones that have expanded.

>TRBJ2-2|TRBV30|.|.
TGTGCCGGAAGGCGCGGTGGGTACACCGGGGAGCTGTTTTTT
CAGRRGGYTGELFF
>TRBJ2-7|TRBV27|.|.
TGTGCCACCAAGGTTGGGGGGGGCCAATCCTACGAGCAGTACTTC
CATKVGGGQSYEQYF
>TRBJ1-1|TRBV6-8|.|.
TGTGCCAGCACTAGGGGAGGGGCTAACACTGAAGCTTTCTTT
CASTRGGANTEAFF
>TRBJ1-1|TRBV6-5|.|TRBD1
TGTGCCAGCAGTTACTATCAGGGGGCAAACACTGAAGCTTTCTTT
CASSYYQGANTEAFF
>TRBJ2-5|TRBV28|once|.
TGTGCCAGCAGTTTGGGCGACGGCCAAGAGACCCAGTACTTC
CASSLGDGQETQYF
>TRBJ2-3|TRBV7-6|.|TRBD2
TGTGCCAGCAGCTTAGCAGCGGGAGAGGCAGATACGCAGTATTTT
CASSLAAGEADTQYF
>TRBJ1-2|TRBV7-3|.|TRBD1
TGTGCCAGCAGCTTGGGACAGGACTATGGCTACACCTTC
CASSLGQDYGYTF
>TRBJ2-3|TRBV10-1|.|.
TGCGCCAGCAGGGCTAGAGGCACAGATACGCAGTATTTT
CASRARGTDTQYF
>TRBJ1-2|TRBV4-1|.|TRBD1
TGCGCCAGCAGCCGAGGTTACGGGGCGGGACAGGGGCCCGATGGCTACACCTTC
CASSRGYGAGQGPDGYTF
>TRBJ1-1|TRBV18|.|TRBD1
TGTGCCAGCTCACCATCAACAGGACAGGGGAGTTGGAACACTGAAGCTTTCTTT
CASSPSTGQGSWNTEAFF
>TRBJ2-1|TRBV15|.|TRBD1
TGTGCCACCAGCAGGGAAACAGGGGGGAGGAACAATGAGCAGTTCTTC
CATSRETGGRNNEQFF
>TRBJ2-7|TRBV9|once|TRBD2
TGTGCCAGCAGCCCTCGGACTAGCTCCCACGAGCAGTACTTC
CASSPRTSSHEQYF
>TRBJ2-2|TRBV6-1|.|TRBD1
TGTGCCAGCAGTACCGGGACAGCTACGACCGGGGAGCTGTTTTTT
CASSTGTATTGELFF
>TRBJ2-3|TRBV11-3|.|.
TGTGCCAGCAGCCATAGCGGTCCCCAGTATTTT
CASSHSGPQYF
>TRBJ1-1|TRBV11-2|.|TRBD1
TGTGCCAGCAGCCCTGGGACAGTTGAAGCTTTCTTT
CASSPGTVEAFF
>TRBJ2-1|TRBV4-2|.|.
TGTGCCAGCAGCCAACCTCTTGACAATGAGCAGTTCTTC
CASSQPLDNEQFF
>TRBJ2-1|TRBV14|.|TRBD1
TGTGCCAGCAGAACTAGGGGGCGAGATGAGCAGTTCTTC
CASRTRGRDEQFF
>TRBJ2-5|TRBV7-2|.|TRBD2
TGTGCCAGCAGCTTAGGGCGGGAGGGGGAGACCCAGTACTTC
CASSLGREGETQYF
>TRBJ1-2|TRBV5-1|.|.
TGCGCCAGCAGCTTGGTGGACACGGAGCATGGCTACACCTTC
CASSLVDTEHGYTF
>TRBJ2-4|TRBV9|once|.
TGTGCCAGCAGCGTAGGTACAGGGCAAAACATTCAGTACTTC
CASSVGTGQNIQYF
>TRBJ1-5|TRBV6-5|.|.
TGTGCCAGCAGCTCAGTTCTGGGGGGAAATCAGCCCCAGCATTTT
CASSSVLGGNQPQHF
>TRBJ2-5|TRBV7-9|.|TRBD2
TGTGCCAGCAGCTTATCCGGGGGGGTCGGGACCCAGTACTTC
CASSLSGGVGTQYF
>TRBJ1-1|TRBV4-1|.|TRBD1
TGCGCCAGCAGCCAGGGCGCTCGGGGACAGCTGAACACTGAAGCTTTCTTT
CASSQGARGQLNTEAFF
>TRBJ2-1|TRBV9|once|TRBD2
TGTGCCAGCAGCGCCCGTCCCGGGAGGAATGAGCAGTTCTTC
CASSARPGRNEQFF
>TRBJ2-7|TRBV18|.|TRBD1
TGTGCCAGCTCATCAAGGGGGGGACAGGGGGCCTACGAGCAGTACTTC
CASSSRGGQGAYEQYF
>TRBJ2-2|TRBV30|.|TRBD2
TGTGCCTGGAGTGTAGCGATAGCGGGAAGCACCGGGGAGCTGTTTTTT
CAWSVAIAGSTGELFF
>TRBJ2-1|TRBV9|.|.
TGTGCCAGCAGCGTAAGTGACACCAACAATGAGCAGTTCTTC
CASSVSDTNNEQFF
>TRBJ1-5|TRBV11-2|.|.
TGTGCCAGCAGCTTAGATAGTGTCCAGCCCCAGCATTTT
CASSLDSVQPQHF
>TRBJ1-5|TRBV19|once|.
TGTGCCAGTAGTCAGGGGATTAGGCCCCAGCATTTT
CASSQGIRPQHF
>TRBJ2-1|TRBV7-2|.|TRBD2
TGTGCCAGCAGCCCGACTAGCGGGAGGGTAAATGAGCAGTTCTTC
CASSPTSGRVNEQFF
>TRBJ2-7|TRBV29-1|.|TRBD1
TGCAGCGTTGGAGTGGCAGGGGGAACCTACGAGCAGTACTTC
CSVGVAGGTYEQYF
>TRBJ2-7|TRBV19|.|.
TGTGCCAGTAGTATTTCTTTAGCAGCCGAGCAGTACTTC
CASSISLAAEQYF
>TRBJ2-1|TRBV4-3|.|TRBD2
TGCGCCAGCAGCCTGGGACTAGCGGGGGACTACAATGAGCAGTTCTTC
CASSLGLAGDYNEQFF
>TRBJ1-4|TRBV19|.|.
TGTGCCAGTAGTATACTCAGGGGAAACGAAAAACTGTTTTTT
CASSILRGNEKLFF
>TRBJ2-2|TRBV6-1|.|TRBD2
TGTGCCAGCAGTGGGACTAGCGGGAGCACCGGGGAGCTGTTTTTT
CASSGTSGSTGELFF
>TRBJ1-1|TRBV7-3|.|.
TGTGCCAGCGGAGAGTCCATTAACACTGAAGCTTTCTTT
CASGESINTEAFF
>TRBJ1-5|TRBV2|.|TRBD1
TGTGCCAGCAGTGCCACAGGGGGAGTAGGCAATCAGCCCCAGCATTTT
CASSATGGVGNQPQHF
>TRBJ2-1|TRBV28|.|TRBD2
TGTGCCAGCGGCAGCGGGAGAGAGCAGTTCTTC
CASGSGREQFF
>TRBJ1-2|TRBV2|.|TRBD1
TGTGCCAGCTCGGGACAGGGCCCTGGCTACACCTTC
CASSGQGPGYTF
>TRBJ1-5|TRBV19|.|.
TGTGCCAGTAGTATCGTCCAGGCAGCTTATAGCAATCAGCCCCAGCATTTT
CASSIVQAAYSNQPQHF
>TRBJ2-5|TRBV5-1|.|.
TGCGCCAGCAGCAGGGCGGGGTTGCAAGAGACCCAGTACTTC
CASSRAGLQETQYF
>TRBJ2-7|TRBV5-5|.|.
TGTGCCAGCAGTATAGGTGGGACTCAGTTTGAGCAGTACTTC
CASSIGGTQFEQYF